The sequence of this TCR beta chain was determined in a study of response to subunit inactivated influenza vaccine. Per germline, CDR1 DFQATT and CDR2 SNEGSKA (reference sequence). The CDR3 length is 14 residues. V lost 6 bases and J 1 base, leaving 12 bases between the germline ends. TCRdb passed the RT-PCR reads through MiXCR, listing each CDR3 protein once. The profile covers some 600,000 distinct CDR3 sequences, with less than 15% appearing a single time and approximately 7.6% taken by the ten largest. The source of this sequence is a man aged 50-60 years who received an inactivated influenza vaccine. Specimen: PBMCs from blood, collected around 15 days before vaccination. The chain uses TRBV20-1 and TRBJ2-2, with D perhaps TRBD1 (5 bases). CDR3 nucleotide sequence: TGCAGTGCATTCACAGGACAGAACACCGGGGAGCTGTTTTTT. Translating it yields CSAFTGQNTGELFF.